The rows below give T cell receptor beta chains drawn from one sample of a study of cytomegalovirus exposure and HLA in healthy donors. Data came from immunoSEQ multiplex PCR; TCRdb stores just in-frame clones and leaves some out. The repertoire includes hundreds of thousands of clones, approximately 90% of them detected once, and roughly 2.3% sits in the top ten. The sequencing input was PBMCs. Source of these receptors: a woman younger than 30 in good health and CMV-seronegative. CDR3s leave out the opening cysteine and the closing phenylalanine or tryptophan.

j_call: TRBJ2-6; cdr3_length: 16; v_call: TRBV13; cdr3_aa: ATIPRAGLDSGANVLT
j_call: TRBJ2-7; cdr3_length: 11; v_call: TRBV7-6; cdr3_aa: ASSSGTYYEQY
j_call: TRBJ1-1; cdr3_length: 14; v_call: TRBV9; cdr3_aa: ASSMGHEKGDTEAF
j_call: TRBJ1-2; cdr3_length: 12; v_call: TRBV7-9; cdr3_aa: ASSLAARENGYT
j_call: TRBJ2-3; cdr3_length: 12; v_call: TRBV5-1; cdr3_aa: ASSLFSGADTQY
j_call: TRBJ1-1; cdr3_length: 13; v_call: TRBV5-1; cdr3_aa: ASSLSGGTNTEAF
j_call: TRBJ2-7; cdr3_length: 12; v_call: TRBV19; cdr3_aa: ASSIGGSYYEQY
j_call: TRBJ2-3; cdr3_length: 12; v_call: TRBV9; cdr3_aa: ASSVSGGALTQY
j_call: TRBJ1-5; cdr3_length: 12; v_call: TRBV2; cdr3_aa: ASSLDRGPQPQH
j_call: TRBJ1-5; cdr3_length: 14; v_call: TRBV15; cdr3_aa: ATSGTGGVGNQPQH